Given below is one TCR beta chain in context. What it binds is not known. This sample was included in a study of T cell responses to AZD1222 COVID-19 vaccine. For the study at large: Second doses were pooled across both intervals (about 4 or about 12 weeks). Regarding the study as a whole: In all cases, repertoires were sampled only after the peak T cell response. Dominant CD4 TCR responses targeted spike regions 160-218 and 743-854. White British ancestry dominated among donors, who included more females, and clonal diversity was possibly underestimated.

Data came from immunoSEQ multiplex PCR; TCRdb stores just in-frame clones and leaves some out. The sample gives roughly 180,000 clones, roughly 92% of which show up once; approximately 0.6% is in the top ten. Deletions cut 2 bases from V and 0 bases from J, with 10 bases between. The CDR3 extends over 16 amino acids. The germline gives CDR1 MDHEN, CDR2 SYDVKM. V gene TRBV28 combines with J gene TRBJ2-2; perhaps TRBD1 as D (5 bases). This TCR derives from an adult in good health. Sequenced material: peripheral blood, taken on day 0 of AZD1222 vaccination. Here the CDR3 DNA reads TGTGCCAGCAGTTTAGGTGCAGGGACGAACACCGGGGAGCTGTTTTTT. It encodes CASSLGAGTNTGELFF.